Here is one TCR beta chain with its context. Its antigen is currently unknown. The sample is drawn from a study of cytotoxic CD8 clonotypes in ibrutinib-treated CLL. Study-wide results and limits: Baseline levels were approached again at progression, after clonality had risen at ibrutinib response. Progressing and sustained-remission patients had different sampling times. Public clonotypes, found uncommonly, either contracted or stayed stable on treatment.

Method: immunoSEQ multiplex PCR; TCRdb's copy keeps in-frame clones and lacks some. The repertoire holds 25,000 to 30,000 clones, with around three quarters as singletons. V was clipped by 1 base and J by 3 bases, with 18 bases between them. Germline V gene data show CDR1 as GTSNPN and CDR2 as SVGIG (reference sequence). This CDR3 region has 17 residues. The chain recombines TRBV30 with TRBJ1-4, with D hard to call. The sequence came from a human donor with chronic lymphocytic leukemia. The sample consisted of PBMCs, taken after 24 months of ibrutinib treatment. CDR3 nucleotide sequence: TGTGCCTGGAGTGAAGGTGTACGGAGTCGGGCTAATGAAAAACTGTTTTTT. Translated: CAWSEGVRSRANEKLFF. The full variable domain, rest sourced from reference TRBV30 and TRBJ1-4, is SQTIHQWPATLVQPVGSPLSLECTVEGTSNPNLYWYRQAAGRGLQLLFYSVGIGQISSEVPQNLSASRPQDRQFILSSKKLLLSDSGFYLCAWSEGVRSRANEKLFFGSGTQLSVL.